The source of this TCR beta chain is a study of T cell changes during pregnancy in multiple sclerosis. Losses at the gene ends were 1 base for V and 5 bases for J; bases not matched to a gene: 8. Germline CDR1 is LGHNA and CDR2 is YNFKEQ. This CDR3 is 17 amino acids long. Measured with immunoSEQ multiplex PCR; TCRdb has only the in-frame clones, and not every one. This sample has about 69,000 clones, with more than 85% found just once. The chain has TRBV4-2 and TRBJ2-2; 9 positions match TRBD2. Material: peripheral blood, obtained before pregnancy. This TCR came from a female donor with multiple sclerosis, enrolled in a pregnancy study. CDR3 bases: TGTGCCAGCAGCCAAGGGGACGGGCTAGCGGGAACCGGGGAGCTGTTTTTT. Translating it yields CASSQGDGLAGTGELFF.